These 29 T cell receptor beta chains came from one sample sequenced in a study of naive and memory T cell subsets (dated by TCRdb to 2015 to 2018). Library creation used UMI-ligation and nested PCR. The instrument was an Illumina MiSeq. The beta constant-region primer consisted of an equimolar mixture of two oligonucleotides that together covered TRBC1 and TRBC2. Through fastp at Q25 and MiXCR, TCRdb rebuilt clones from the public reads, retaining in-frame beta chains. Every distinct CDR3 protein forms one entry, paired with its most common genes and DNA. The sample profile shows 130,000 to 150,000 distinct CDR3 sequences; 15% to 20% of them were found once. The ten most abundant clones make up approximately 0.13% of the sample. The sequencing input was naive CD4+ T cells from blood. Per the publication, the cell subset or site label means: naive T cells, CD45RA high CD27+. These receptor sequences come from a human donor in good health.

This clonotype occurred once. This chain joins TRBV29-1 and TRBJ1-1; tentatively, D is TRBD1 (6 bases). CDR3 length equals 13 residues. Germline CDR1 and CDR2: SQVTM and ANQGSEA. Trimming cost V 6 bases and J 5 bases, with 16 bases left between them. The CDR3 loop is CSVTTGRGTEAFF. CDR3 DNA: TGCAGCGTGACCACAGGGCGGGGGACTGAAGCTTTCTTT. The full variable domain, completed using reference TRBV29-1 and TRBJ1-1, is SAVISQKPSRDICQRGTSLTIQCQVDSQVTMMFWYRQQPGQSLTLIATANQGSEATYESGFVIDKFPISRPNLTFSTLTVSNMSPEDSSIYLCSVTTGRGTEAFFGQGTRLTVV.

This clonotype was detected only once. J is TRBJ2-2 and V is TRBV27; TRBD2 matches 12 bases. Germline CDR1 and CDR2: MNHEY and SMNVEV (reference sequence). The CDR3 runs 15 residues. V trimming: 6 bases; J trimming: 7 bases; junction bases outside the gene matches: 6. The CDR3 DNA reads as TGTGCCAGCAGGAGTCTAGCGGGAGGGTTCGGGGAGCTGTTTTTT. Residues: CASRSLAGGFGELFF.

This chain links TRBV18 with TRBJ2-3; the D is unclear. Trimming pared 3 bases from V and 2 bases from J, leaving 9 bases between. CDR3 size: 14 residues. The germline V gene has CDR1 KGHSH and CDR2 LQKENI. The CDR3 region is CASSPEGITDTQYF. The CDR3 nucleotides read TGTGCCAGCTCACCGGAAGGAATCACAGATACGCAGTATTTT.

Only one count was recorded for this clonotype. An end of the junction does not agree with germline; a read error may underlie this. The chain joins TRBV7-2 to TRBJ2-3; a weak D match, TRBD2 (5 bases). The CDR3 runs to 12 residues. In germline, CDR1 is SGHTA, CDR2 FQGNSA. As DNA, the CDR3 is TGTGCCGAGGGCCAAGGCACAGATGCGCAGTATTTT. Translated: CAEGQGTDAQYF.

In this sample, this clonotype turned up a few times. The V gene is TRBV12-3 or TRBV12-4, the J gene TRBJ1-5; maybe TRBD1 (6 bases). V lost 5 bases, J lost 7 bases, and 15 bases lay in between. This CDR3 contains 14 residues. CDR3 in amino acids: CASSRRGGGQPQHF. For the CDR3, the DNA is TGTGCCAGCAGTCGTAGGGGGGGTGGGCAGCCCCAGCATTTT.

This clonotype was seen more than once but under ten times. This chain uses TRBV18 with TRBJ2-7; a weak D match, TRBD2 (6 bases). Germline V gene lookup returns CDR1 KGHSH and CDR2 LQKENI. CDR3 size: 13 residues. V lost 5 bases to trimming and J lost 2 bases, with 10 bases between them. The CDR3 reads CASSAGLAYEQYF. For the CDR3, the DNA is TGTGCCAGCTCAGCGGGACTTGCCTACGAGCAGTACTTC.

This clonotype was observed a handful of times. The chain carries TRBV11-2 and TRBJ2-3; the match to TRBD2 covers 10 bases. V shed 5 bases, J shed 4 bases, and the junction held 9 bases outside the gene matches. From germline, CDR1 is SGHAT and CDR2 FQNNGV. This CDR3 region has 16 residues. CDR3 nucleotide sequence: TGTGCCAGCAGCCCTCGAGCGGGAGGGCCCCCAGATACGCAGTATTTT. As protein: CASSPRAGGPPDTQYF.

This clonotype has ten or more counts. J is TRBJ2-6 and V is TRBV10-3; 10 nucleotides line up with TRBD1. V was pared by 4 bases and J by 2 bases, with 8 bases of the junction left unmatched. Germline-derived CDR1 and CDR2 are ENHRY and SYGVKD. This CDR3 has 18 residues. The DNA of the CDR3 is TGTGCCATCAGTGGGCCGGGACAGGGGTCCGCTGGGGCCAACGTCCTGACTTTC. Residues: CAISGPGQGSAGANVLTF.

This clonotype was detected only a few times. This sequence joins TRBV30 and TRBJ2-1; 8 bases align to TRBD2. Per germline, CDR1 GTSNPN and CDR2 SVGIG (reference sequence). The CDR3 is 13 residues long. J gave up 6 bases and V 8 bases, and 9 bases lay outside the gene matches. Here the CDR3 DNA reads TGTGCCGGGTCCTCCGGGACTAGCAATGAGCAGTTCTTC. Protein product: CAGSSGTSNEQFF.

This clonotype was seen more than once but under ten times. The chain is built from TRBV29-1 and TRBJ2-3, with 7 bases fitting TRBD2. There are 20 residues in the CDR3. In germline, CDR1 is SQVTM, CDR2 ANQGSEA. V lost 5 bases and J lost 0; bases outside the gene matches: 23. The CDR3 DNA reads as TGCAGCGTTCCCACCCTTACTAGCGCGCACTCAAGACCTAGCACAGATACGCAGTATTTT. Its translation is CSVPTLTSAHSRPSTDTQYF.

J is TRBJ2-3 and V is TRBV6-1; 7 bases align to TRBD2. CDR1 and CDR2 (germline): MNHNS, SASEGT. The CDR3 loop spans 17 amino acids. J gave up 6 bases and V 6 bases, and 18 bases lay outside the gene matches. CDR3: CASSGVRRAPGGDTQYF. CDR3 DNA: TGTGCCAGCAGCGGGGTGCGTAGAGCCCCCGGGGGGGATACGCAGTATTTT.

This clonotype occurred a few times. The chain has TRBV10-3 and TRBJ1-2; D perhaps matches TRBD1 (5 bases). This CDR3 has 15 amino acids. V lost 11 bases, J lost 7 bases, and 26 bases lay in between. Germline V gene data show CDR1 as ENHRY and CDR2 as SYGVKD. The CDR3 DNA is TGTGCCGCTTACCCGGGCGAGGGGATTGTTGGTGGCTACACCTTC. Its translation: CAAYPGEGIVGGYTF.

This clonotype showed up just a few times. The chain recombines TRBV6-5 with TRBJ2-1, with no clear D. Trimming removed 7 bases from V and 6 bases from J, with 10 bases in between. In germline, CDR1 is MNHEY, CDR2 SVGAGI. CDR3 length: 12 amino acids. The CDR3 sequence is CASTNPGNEQFF. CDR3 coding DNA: TGTGCCAGCACCAATCCCGGCAATGAGCAGTTCTTC.

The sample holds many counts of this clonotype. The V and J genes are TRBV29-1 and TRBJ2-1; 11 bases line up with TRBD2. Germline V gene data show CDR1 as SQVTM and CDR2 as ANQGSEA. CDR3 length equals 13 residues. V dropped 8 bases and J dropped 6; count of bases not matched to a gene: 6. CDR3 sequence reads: CSISGRAVNEQFF. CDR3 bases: TGCAGCATTAGCGGGAGGGCCGTCAATGAGCAGTTCTTC.

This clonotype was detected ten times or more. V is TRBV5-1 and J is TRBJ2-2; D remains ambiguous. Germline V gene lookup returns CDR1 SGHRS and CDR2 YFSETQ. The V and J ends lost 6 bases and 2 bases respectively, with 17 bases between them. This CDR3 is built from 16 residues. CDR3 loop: CASIDSGFINTGELFF. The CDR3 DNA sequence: TGCGCCAGCATCGATTCGGGTTTCATAAACACCGGGGAGCTGTTTTTT.

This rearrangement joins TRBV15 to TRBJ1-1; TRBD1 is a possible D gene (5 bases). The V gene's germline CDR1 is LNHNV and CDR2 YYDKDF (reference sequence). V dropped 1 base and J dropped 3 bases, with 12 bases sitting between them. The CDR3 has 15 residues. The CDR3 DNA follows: TGTGCCACCAGCAGAGGTTGGGGCTTGGACACTGAAGCTTTCTTT. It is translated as CATSRGWGLDTEAFF. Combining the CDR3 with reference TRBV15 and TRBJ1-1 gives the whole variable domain DAMVIQNPRYQVTQFGKPVTLSCSQTLNHNVMYWYQQKSSQAPKLLFHYYDKDFNNEADTPDNFQSRRPNTSFCFLDIRSPGLGDTAMYLCATSRGWGLDTEAFFGQGTRLTVV.

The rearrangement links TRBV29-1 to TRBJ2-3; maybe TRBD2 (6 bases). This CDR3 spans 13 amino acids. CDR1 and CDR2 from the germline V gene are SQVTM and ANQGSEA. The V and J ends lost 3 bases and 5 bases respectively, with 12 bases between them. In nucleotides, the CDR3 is TGCAGCGTTGATCCCGGGAGTTTAGATACGCAGTATTTT. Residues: CSVDPGSLDTQYF.

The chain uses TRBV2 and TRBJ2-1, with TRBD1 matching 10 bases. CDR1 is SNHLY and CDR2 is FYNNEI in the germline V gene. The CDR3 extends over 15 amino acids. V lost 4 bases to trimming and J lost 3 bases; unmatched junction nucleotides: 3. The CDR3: CASSGTGGFYNEQFF. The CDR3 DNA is TGTGCCAGCAGTGGGACAGGGGGATTCTACAATGAGCAGTTCTTC. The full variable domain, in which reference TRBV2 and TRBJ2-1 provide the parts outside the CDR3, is EPEVTQTPSHQVTQMGQEVILRCVPISNHLYFYWYRQILGQKVEFLVSFYNNEISEKSEIFDDQFSVERPDGSNFTLKIRSTKLEDSAMYFCASSGTGGFYNEQFFGPGTRLTVL.

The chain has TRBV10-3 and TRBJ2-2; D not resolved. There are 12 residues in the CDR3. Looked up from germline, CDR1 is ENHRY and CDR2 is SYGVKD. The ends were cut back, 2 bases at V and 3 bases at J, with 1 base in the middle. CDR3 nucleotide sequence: TGTGCCATCAGTGAGGACACCGGGGAGCTGTTTTTT. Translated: CAISEDTGELFF.

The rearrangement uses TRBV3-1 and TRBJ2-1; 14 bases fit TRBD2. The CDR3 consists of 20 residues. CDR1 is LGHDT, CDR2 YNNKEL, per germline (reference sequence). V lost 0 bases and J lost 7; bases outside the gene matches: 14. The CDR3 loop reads CASSQESRTSGRSLGNEQFF. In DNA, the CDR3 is TGTGCCAGCAGCCAAGAATCTAGGACTAGCGGGAGGAGTTTGGGGAATGAGCAGTTCTTC.

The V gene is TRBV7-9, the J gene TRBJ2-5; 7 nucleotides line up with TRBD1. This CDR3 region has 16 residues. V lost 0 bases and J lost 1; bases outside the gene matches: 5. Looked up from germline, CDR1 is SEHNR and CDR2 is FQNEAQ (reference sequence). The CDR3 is CASSLADRLLQETQYF. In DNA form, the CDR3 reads TGTGCCAGCAGCTTAGCGGACAGGTTGCTCCAAGAGACCCAGTACTTC.

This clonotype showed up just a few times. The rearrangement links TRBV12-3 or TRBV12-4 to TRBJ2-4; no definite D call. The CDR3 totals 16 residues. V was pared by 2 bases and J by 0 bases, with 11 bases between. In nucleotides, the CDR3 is TGTGCCAGCAGTTTAATTGGATTGATAGCCAAAAACATTCAGTACTTC. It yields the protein CASSLIGLIAKNIQYF.

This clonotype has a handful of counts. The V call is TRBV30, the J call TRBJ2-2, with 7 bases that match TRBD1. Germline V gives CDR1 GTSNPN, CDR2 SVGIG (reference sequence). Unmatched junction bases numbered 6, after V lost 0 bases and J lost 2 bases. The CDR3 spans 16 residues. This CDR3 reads CAWSVPDRVNTGELFF. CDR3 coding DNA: TGTGCCTGGAGTGTACCTGACAGGGTTAACACCGGGGAGCTGTTTTTT.

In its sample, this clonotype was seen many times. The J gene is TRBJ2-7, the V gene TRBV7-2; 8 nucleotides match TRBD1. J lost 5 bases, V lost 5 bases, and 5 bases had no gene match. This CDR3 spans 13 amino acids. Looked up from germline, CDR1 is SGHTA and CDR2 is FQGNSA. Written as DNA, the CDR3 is TGTGCCAGCAGCCAGGACAGGGAAGACGAGCAGTACTTC. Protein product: CASSQDREDEQYF.

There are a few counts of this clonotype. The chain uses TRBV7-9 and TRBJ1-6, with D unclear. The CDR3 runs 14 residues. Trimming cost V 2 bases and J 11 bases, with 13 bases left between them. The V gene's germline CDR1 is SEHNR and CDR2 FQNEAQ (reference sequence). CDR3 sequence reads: CASSLPSIPAPLHF. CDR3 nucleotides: TGTGCCAGCAGCTTACCATCGATTCCTGCACCCCTCCACTTT.

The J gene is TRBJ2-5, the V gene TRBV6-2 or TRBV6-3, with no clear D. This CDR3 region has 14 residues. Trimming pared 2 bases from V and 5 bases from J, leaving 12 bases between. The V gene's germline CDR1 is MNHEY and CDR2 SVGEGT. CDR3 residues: CASSYPDSVETQYF. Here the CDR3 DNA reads TGTGCCAGCAGTTACCCAGATTCTGTGGAGACCCAGTACTTC.

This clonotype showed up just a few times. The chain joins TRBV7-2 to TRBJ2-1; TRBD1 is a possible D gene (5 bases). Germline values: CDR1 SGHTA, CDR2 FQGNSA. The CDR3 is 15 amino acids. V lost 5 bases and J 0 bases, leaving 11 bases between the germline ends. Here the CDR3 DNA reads TGTGCCAGCAGCCCCCCAAGGGGCTCCTACAATGAGCAGTTCTTC. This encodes CASSPPRGSYNEQFF. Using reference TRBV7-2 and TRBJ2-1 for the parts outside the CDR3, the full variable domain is GAGVSQSPSNKVTEKGKDVELRCDPISGHTALYWYRQSLGQGLEFLIYFQGNSAPDKSGLPSDRFSAERTGGSVSTLTIQRTQQEDSAVYLCASSPPRGSYNEQFFGPGTRLTVL.

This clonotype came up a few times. The CDR3, as DNA: TGTGCCAGCAGTTACTCGGACACCAGCACAGATACGCAGTATTTT. Translated: CASSYSDTSTDTQYF. J is TRBJ2-3 and V is TRBV6-2 or TRBV6-3, with D perhaps TRBD1 (5 bases). This CDR3 has 15 residues. With 0 bases removed from V and 0 bases from J, the gap between germline ends came to 7 bases. Germline values: CDR1 MNHEY, CDR2 SVGEGT.

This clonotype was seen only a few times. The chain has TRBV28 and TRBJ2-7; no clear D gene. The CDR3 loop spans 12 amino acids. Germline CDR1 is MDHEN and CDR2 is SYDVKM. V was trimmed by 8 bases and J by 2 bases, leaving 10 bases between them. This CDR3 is CASAPYPYEQYF. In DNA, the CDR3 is TGTGCCAGCGCACCCTACCCCTACGAGCAGTACTTC.